This T cell receptor beta chain was documented in a study of cytomegalovirus exposure and HLA in healthy donors. The ends lost 1 base at V and 8 bases at J; junction bases unmatched: 6. The CDR3 loop spans 17 amino acids. Germline CDR1 SGHTA, CDR2 FQGTGA. Worth noting for this clone: Its antigen remains unidentified.

Broader study findings: Likely technical artifact: a cluster of highly shared sequence variants.

The PCR was carried out with 60 Vbeta primers and 13 Jbeta primers. Libraries were prepared by immunoSEQ multiplex PCR; TCRdb keeps only in-frame clonotypes and omits some of them. The sample lists about 130,000 clones, less than 85% seen once, with more than 2.5% in the top ten. V gene TRBV7-3 combines with J gene TRBJ2-1; the match to TRBD2 covers 15 bases. What was sequenced was PBMCs. This TCR derives from a male donor in good health and CMV-seronegative. In nucleotides, the CDR3 is TGTGCCAGCAGCTTAAGGACGGGACTAGCGGGGGGTGATGAGCAGTTCTTC. Amino acid sequence: CASSLRTGLAGGDEQFF.